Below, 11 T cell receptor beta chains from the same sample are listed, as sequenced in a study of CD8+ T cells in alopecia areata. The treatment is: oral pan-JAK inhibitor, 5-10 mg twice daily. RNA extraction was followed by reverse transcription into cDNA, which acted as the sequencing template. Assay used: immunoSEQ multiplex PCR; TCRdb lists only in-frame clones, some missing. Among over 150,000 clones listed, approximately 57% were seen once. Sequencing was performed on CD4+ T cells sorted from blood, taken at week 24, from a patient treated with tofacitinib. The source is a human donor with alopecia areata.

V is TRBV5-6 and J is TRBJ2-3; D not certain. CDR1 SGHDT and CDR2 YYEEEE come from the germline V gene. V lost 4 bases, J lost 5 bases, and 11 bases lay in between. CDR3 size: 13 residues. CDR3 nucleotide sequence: TGTGCCAGCAGCCTGGCCTTCCAAGATACGCAGTATTTT. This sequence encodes CASSLAFQDTQYF.

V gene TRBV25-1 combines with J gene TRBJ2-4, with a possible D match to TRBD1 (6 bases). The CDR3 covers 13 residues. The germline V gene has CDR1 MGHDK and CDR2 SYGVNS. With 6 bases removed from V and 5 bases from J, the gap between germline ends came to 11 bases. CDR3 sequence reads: CASRGAGENIQYF. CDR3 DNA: TGTGCCAGCAGGGGGGCCGGGGAAAACATTCAGTACTTC.

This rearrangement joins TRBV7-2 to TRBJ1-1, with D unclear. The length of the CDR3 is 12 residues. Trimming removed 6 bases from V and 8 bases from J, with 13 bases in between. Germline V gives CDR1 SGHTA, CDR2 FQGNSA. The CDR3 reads CASRPGPREAFF. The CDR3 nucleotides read TGTGCCAGCAGGCCCGGGCCTCGAGAAGCTTTCTTT. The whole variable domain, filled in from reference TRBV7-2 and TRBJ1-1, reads GAGVSQSPSNKVTEKGKDVELRCDPISGHTALYWYRQSLGQGLEFLIYFQGNSAPDKSGLPSDRFSAERTGGSVSTLTIQRTQQEDSAVYLCASRPGPREAFFGQGTRLTVV.

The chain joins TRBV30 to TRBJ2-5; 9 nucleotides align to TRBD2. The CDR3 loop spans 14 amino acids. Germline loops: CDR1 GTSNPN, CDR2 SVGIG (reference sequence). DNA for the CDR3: TGTGGATGCAGCGGGGGGACCTATCAAGAGACCCAGTACTTC. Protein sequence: CGCSGGTYQETQYF.

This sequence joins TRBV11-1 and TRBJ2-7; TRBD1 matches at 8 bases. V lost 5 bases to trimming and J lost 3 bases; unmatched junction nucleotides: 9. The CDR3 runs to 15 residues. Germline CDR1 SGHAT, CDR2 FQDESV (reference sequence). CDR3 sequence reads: CASSPLDRDDYEQYF. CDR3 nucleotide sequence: TGTGCCAGCAGCCCACTGGACAGGGACGACTACGAGCAGTACTTC.

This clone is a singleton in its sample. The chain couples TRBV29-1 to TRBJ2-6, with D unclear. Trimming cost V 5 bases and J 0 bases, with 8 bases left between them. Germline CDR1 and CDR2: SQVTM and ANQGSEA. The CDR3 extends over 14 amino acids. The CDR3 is CSVLEGSGANVLTF. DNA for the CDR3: TGCAGCGTTCTAGAAGGCTCTGGGGCCAACGTCCTGACTTTC.

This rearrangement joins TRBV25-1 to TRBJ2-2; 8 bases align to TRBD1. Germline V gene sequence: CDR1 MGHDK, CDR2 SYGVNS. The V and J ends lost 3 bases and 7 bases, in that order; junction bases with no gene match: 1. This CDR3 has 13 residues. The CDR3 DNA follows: TGTGCCAGCAGTGACAGGGGGCGCGGGGAGCTGTTTTTT. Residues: CASSDRGRGELFF.

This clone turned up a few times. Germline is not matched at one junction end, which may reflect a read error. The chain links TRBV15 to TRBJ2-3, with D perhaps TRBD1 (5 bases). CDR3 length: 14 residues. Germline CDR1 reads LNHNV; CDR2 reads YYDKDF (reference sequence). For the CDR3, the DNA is TGTGCCACCAGCAGAGGCCCGGACACAGAAACGCAGTATTTT. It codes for CATSRGPDTETQYF.

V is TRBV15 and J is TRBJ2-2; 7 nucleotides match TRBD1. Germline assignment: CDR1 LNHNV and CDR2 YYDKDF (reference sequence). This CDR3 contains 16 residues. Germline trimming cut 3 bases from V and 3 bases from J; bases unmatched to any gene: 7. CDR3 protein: CATSRSQGLDTGELFF. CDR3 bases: TGTGCCACCAGCAGGTCACAGGGGTTGGACACCGGGGAGCTGTTTTTT.

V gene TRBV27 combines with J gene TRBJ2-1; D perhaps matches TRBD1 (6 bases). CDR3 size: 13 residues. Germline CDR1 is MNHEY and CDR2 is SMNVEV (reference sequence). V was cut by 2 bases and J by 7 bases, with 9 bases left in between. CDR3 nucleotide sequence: TGTGCCAGCAGTTTACAGGGGTGGAATGAGCAGTTCTTC. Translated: CASSLQGWNEQFF.

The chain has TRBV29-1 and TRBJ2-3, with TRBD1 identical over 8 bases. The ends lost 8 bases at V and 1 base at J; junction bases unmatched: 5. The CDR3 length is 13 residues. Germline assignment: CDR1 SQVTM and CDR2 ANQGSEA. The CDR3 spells CSSTGDGTDTQYF. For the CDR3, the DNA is TGCAGCTCGACAGGGGATGGCACAGATACGCAGTATTTT.